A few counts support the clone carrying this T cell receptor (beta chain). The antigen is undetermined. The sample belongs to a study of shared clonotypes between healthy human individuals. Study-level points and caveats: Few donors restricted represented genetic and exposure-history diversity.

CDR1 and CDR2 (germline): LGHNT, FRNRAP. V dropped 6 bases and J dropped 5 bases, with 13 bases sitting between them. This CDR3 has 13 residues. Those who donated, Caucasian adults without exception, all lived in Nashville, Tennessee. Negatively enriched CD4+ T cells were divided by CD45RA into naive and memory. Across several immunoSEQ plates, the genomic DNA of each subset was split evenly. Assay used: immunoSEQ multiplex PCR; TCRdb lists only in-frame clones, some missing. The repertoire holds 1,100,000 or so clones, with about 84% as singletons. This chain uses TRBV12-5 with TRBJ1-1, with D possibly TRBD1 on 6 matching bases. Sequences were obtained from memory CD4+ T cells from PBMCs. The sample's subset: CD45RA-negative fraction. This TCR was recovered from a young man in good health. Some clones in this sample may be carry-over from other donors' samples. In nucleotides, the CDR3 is TGTGCTAGTGGCCCGGAAAGGGGGACTGAAGCTTTCTTT. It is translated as CASGPERGTEAFF.